A selection of T cell receptor beta chains follows, all from one sample in a study of cytomegalovirus exposure and HLA in healthy donors. Only in-frame clones appear in the TCRdb table, and some are missing; sequencing was by immunoSEQ multiplex PCR. The sample records around 200,000 clones, over 70% being singletons. Sequencing input: PBMCs. These receptor sequences come from a woman between 55 and 75 years old in good health and CMV-seropositive. The CDR3 runs from the conserved cysteine through the conserved F or W. D genes are given only for firm matches. Part of the rows lack a size; the others show once, few, many or a class for expanded clones.

v_call,j_call,clone_size,d_call,cdr3_aa,cdr3_nt
TRBV7-8,TRBJ2-2,NA,NA,CASSYRENTGELFF,TGTGCCAGCAGCTACCGGGAAAACACCGGGGAGCTGTTTTTT
TRBV6-4,TRBJ2-7,NA,TRBD1,CASGAGTGPYEQYF,TGTGCCAGCGGTGCCGGGACAGGGCCCTACGAGCAGTACTTC
TRBV21-1,TRBJ1-2,NA,NA,CASSKGGVAYGYTF,TGTGCCAGCAGCAAAGGGGGGGTAGCCTATGGCTACACCTTC
TRBV5-4,TRBJ2-1,NA,TRBD2,CASSSGTSGTYNEQFF,TGTGCCAGCAGCTCAGGGACTAGCGGTACCTACAATGAGCAGTTCTTC
TRBV10-3,TRBJ1-6,NA,NA,CAISDPGDNSPLHF,TGTGCCATCAGTGATCCAGGGGATAATTCACCCCTCCACTTT
TRBV4-2,TRBJ1-2,NA,NA,CASSQDGGSNYGYTF,TGTGCCAGCAGCCAAGATGGCGGTTCTAACTATGGCTACACCTTC
TRBV18,TRBJ1-1,NA,NA,CASSAEGANTEAFF,TGTGCCAGCTCAGCCGAAGGGGCTAACACTGAAGCTTTCTTT
TRBV2,TRBJ1-4,once,NA,CASTRVRTAATNEKLFF,TGTGCCAGCACCCGCGTACGGACAGCCGCAACTAATGAAAAACTGTTTTTT
TRBV30,TRBJ2-7,NA,NA,CAVRGTYEQYF,TGTGCCGTTAGAGGAACCTACGAGCAGTACTTC
TRBV5-1,TRBJ2-7,NA,NA,CASSLGAGHYYEQYF,TGCGCCAGCAGCTTGGGGGCGGGCCACTACTACGAGCAGTACTTC
TRBV9,TRBJ2-2,NA,NA,CASSPSPQRSNTGELFF,TGTGCCAGCAGCCCTAGCCCCCAGCGGTCGAACACCGGGGAGCTGTTTTTT
TRBV20-1,TRBJ1-3,few,NA,CSARDPNTIYF,TGCAGTGCTAGAGATCCGAACACCATATATTTT
TRBV5-1,TRBJ2-7,NA,TRBD2,CASRSGGYEQYF,TGCGCCAGCAGGTCGGGAGGGTACGAGCAGTACTTC
TRBV2,TRBJ1-2,NA,NA,CASSDDLGGNYGYTF,TGTGCCAGCAGTGACGATTTGGGAGGGAACTATGGCTACACCTTC
TRBV10-2,TRBJ1-5,NA,NA,CASSESVRSAQHF,TGCGCCAGCAGTGAGTCGGTGAGGTCAGCCCAGCATTTT
TRBV7-9,TRBJ2-1,NA,TRBD2,CASSAAGDLNEQFF,TGTGCCAGCAGCGCAGCGGGGGATCTCAATGAGCAGTTCTTC
TRBV11-2,TRBJ2-7,NA,NA,CASSFKDRTRSEQYF,TGTGCCAGCAGCTTCAAAGACAGGACCCGAAGCGAGCAGTACTTC
TRBV7-9,TRBJ1-1,NA,NA,CASTGGSSAFF,TGTGCCAGCACCGGGGGAAGTTCGGCTTTCTTT
TRBV19,TRBJ2-5,NA,NA,CASSRRGSYQETQYF,TGTGCCAGTAGTAGAAGGGGATCGTACCAAGAGACCCAGTACTTC
TRBV11-1,TRBJ1-2,once,NA,CASSLARYSIYGYTF,TGTGCCAGCAGCTTAGCGCGTTATTCCATCTATGGCTACACCTTC
TRBV5-1,TRBJ2-2,few,NA,CASSLDSSTGELFF,TGCGCCAGCAGCTTAGATTCGAGCACCGGGGAGCTGTTTTTT
TRBV18,TRBJ1-4,NA,NA,CASSAGEREKLFF,TGTGCCAGCTCGGCAGGGGAAAGAGAAAAACTGTTTTTT
TRBV7-2,TRBJ1-6,NA,TRBD1,CASSDRDRGRSSPLHF,TGTGCCAGCAGCGACCGGGACAGGGGGCGCAGTTCACCCCTCCACTTT
TRBV6-5,TRBJ2-7,NA,TRBD2,CASSYSGLAVYEQYF,TGTGCCAGCAGTTACTCGGGACTAGCGGTCTACGAGCAGTACTTC
TRBV7-9,TRBJ2-5,NA,TRBD1,CASSVGQGQETQYF,TGTGCCAGCAGCGTAGGACAGGGGCAAGAGACCCAGTACTTC
TRBV5-1,TRBJ1-1,NA,NA,CASSRLPTDTEAFF,TGCGCCAGCAGCCGATTGCCGACAGACACTGAAGCTTTCTTT
TRBV4-1,TRBJ2-1,NA,TRBD1,CASSQGGPGQDTYNEQFF,TGCGCCAGCAGCCAAGGGGGACCAGGACAGGATACCTACAATGAGCAGTTCTTC
TRBV6-4,TRBJ2-1,NA,NA,CASSEVRGAGRDEQFF,TGTGCCAGCAGTGAGGTCCGTGGGGCGGGACGCGATGAGCAGTTCTTC
TRBV5-1,TRBJ2-1,NA,NA,CASRPQTSSYNEQFF,TGCGCCAGCAGACCCCAAACCAGCTCCTACAATGAGCAGTTCTTC
TRBV9,TRBJ2-3,once,NA,CASSVDHSGSTDTQYF,TGTGCCAGCAGCGTAGATCATAGCGGCAGCACAGATACGCAGTATTTT
TRBV28,TRBJ1-4,NA,NA,CASSLTRELFF,TGTGCCAGCAGTTTAACGAGAGAACTGTTTTTT
TRBV4-2,TRBJ2-4,NA,TRBD2,CASSQEGTSLVIQYF,TGTGCCAGCAGCCAAGAAGGGACTAGCCTTGTCATTCAGTACTTC
TRBV4-2,TRBJ2-1,NA,TRBD2,CASSQGLAGYNEQFF,TGTGCCAGCAGCCAAGGACTAGCGGGATACAATGAGCAGTTCTTC
TRBV2,TRBJ1-5,NA,NA,CASSENQGSQPQHF,TGTGCCAGCAGTGAAAATCAGGGTAGTCAGCCCCAGCATTTT
TRBV5-1,TRBJ2-1,NA,NA,CASSLGGEVYNEQFF,TGCGCCAGCAGCTTGGGGGGGGAGGTCTACAATGAGCAGTTCTTC
TRBV10-3,TRBJ1-2,once,TRBD1,CAISTPRGDTRPSDGYTF,TGTGCCATCAGTACCCCCAGGGGGGACACTCGTCCGTCAGATGGCTACACCTTC
TRBV11-2,TRBJ1-1,NA,NA,CASSPQYTEAFF,TGTGCCAGCAGCCCCCAGTACACTGAAGCTTTCTTT
TRBV7-9,TRBJ2-3,NA,NA,CSSSLTDTQYF,TGTTCCAGCAGCCTCACAGATACGCAGTATTTT
TRBV6-5,TRBJ1-4,NA,NA,CASSYRQSREKLFF,TGTGCCAGCAGTTACCGACAATCCCGAGAAAAACTGTTTTTT
TRBV10-1,TRBJ2-3,NA,NA,CASSVADTQYF,TGCGCCAGCAGTGTAGCGGATACGCAGTATTTT
TRBV6-6,TRBJ1-1,NA,NA,CATRVGAGGTEAFF,TGTGCCACCAGGGTAGGGGCCGGTGGAACTGAAGCTTTCTTT
TRBV6-4,TRBJ2-3,NA,TRBD2,CASSDSSAGGTDTQYF,TGTGCCAGCAGTGACTCGTCAGCGGGGGGCACAGATACGCAGTATTTT
TRBV18,TRBJ2-7,NA,TRBD2,CASSPGLAVSYEQYF,TGTGCCAGCTCACCGGGACTAGCGGTTTCCTACGAGCAGTACTTC
TRBV19,TRBJ2-1,NA,TRBD1,CASKPGQGYNEQFF,TGTGCCAGTAAACCGGGACAGGGTTACAATGAGCAGTTCTTC
TRBV29-1,TRBJ1-2,NA,NA,CSVEAGTTYGYTF,TGCAGCGTTGAAGCCGGGACAACGTATGGCTACACCTTC
TRBV7-7,TRBJ2-7,few,TRBD2,CASSFDGGGEQYF,TGTGCCAGCAGCTTCGATGGGGGGGGTGAGCAGTACTTC
TRBV6-4,TRBJ2-7,NA,TRBD1,CASSPRTGSSYEQYF,TGTGCCAGCAGCCCACGGACAGGGAGCTCCTACGAGCAGTACTTC
TRBV2,TRBJ1-2,NA,NA,CASSEALPVSGYTF,TGTGCCAGCAGTGAAGCGCTACCCGTGAGTGGCTACACCTTC
TRBV5-5,TRBJ2-5,once,NA,CASSFPSGGQETQYF,TGTGCCAGCAGCTTCCCGTCCGGGGGTCAAGAGACCCAGTACTTC
TRBV2,TRBJ2-3,NA,NA,CASSEDGGRADTQYF,TGTGCCAGCAGTGAAGATGGGGGCCGGGCAGATACGCAGTATTTT
TRBV18,TRBJ2-7,NA,NA,CASSPLQVAYEQYF,TGTGCCAGCTCACCGTTACAGGTTGCCTACGAGCAGTACTTC
TRBV7-8,TRBJ2-5,NA,TRBD2,CASRALWGGQETQYF,TGTGCCAGCAGGGCCCTGTGGGGGGGTCAAGAGACCCAGTACTTC